This T cell receptor beta chain was identified during a study of blood T cell repertoires in COVID-19. Germline loops: CDR1 MNHEY, CDR2 SVGAGI. J lost 3 bases, V lost 0 bases, and 3 bases had no gene match. The CDR3 runs to 15 residues. Produced via immunoSEQ multiplex PCR; TCRdb's table is partial and in-frame only. Of under 150,000 clones listed, approximately 90% are singletons. The source is a woman aged 45-65 years with acute or convalescent COVID-19. This chain connects TRBV6-5 to TRBJ2-7; TRBD1 agrees at 9 bases. The sequenced sample consisted of peripheral blood. Here the CDR3 DNA reads TGTGCCAGCAGTTACTCGTGGGGACAGGGCTACGAGCAGTACTTC. Translating gives CASSYSWGQGYEQYF.